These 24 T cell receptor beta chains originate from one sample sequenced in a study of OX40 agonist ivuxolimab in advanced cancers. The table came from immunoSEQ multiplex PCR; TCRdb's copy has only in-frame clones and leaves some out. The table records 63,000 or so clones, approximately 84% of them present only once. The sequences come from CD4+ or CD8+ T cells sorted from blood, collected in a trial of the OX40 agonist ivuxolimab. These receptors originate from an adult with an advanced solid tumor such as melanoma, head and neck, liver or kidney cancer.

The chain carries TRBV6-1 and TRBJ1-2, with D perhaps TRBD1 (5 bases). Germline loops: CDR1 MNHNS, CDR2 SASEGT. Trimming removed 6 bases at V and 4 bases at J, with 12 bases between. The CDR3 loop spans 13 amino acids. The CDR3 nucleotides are TGTGCCAGCAGCCGGGACGGTCCCTATGGCTACACCTTC. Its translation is CASSRDGPYGYTF.

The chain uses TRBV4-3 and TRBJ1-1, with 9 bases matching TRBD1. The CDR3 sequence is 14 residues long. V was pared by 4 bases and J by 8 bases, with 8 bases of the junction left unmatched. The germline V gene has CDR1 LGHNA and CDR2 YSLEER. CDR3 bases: TGCGCCAGCAGCCCGGGACAGGGACCCATCGAAGCTTTCTTT. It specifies CASSPGQGPIEAFF.

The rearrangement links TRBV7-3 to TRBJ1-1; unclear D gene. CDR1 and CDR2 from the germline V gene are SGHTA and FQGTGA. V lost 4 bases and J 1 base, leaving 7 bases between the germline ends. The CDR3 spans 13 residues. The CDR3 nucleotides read TGTGCCAGCAGCTCTTGGAGGAACACTGAAGCTTTCTTT. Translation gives CASSSWRNTEAFF.

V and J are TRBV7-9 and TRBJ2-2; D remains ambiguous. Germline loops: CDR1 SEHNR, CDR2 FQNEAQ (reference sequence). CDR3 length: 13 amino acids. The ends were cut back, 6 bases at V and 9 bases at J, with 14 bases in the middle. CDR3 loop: CASSSRDVRELFF. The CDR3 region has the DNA TGTGCCAGCAGTTCAAGGGATGTCAGGGAGCTGTTTTTT.

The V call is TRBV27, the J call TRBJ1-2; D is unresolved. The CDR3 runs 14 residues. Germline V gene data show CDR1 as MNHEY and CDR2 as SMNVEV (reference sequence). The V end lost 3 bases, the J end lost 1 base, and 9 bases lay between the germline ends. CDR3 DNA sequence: TGTGCCAGCAGTTTTGAGGGCAGTAACTATGGCTACACCTTC. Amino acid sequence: CASSFEGSNYGYTF.

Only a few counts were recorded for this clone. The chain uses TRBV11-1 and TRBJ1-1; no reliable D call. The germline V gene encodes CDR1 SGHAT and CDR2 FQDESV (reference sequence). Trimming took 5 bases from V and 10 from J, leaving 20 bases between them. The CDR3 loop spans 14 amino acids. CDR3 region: CASSLPGFGSIAFF. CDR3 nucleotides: TGTGCCAGCAGCCTCCCGGGTTTCGGGAGTATAGCTTTCTTT.

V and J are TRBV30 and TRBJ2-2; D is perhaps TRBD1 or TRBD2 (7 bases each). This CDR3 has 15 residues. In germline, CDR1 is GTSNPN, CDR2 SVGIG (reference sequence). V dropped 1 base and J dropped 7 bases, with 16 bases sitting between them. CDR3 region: CAWSDTGEGGGELFF. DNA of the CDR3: TGTGCCTGGAGTGACACAGGGGAGGGGGGCGGGGAGCTGTTTTTT.

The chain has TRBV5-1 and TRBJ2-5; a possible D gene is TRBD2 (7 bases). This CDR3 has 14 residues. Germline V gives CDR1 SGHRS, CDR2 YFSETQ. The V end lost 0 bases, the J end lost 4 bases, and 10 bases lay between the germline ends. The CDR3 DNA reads TGCGCCAGCAGCTTGGTGGGGGGGCGAGAGACCCAGTACTTC. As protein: CASSLVGGRETQYF.

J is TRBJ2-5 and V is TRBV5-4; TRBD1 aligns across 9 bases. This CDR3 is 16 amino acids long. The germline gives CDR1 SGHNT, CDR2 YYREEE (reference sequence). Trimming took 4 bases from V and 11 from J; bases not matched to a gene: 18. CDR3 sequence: CASSPIPTGGPGEQYF. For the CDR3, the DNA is TGTGCCAGCAGCCCGATCCCGACAGGGGGGCCGGGAGAGCAGTACTTC.

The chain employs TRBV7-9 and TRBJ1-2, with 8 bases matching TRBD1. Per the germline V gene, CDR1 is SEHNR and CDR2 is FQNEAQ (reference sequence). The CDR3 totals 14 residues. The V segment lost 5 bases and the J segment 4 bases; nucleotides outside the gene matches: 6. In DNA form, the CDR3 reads TGTGCCAGCAGCCTATCGACAGGGGTCTATGGCTACACCTTC. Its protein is CASSLSTGVYGYTF.

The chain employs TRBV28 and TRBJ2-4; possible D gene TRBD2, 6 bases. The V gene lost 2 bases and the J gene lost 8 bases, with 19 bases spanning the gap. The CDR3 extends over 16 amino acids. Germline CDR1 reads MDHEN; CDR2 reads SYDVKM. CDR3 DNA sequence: TGTGCCAGCAGTTTACGGAATCTGGGGAGGAAGGACATTCAGTACTTC. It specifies CASSLRNLGRKDIQYF.

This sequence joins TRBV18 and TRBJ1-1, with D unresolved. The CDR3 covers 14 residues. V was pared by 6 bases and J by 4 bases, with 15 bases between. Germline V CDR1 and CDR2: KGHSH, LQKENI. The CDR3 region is CASSWGGKVTEAFF. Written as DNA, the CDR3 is TGTGCCAGCTCCTGGGGAGGAAAAGTCACTGAAGCTTTCTTT.

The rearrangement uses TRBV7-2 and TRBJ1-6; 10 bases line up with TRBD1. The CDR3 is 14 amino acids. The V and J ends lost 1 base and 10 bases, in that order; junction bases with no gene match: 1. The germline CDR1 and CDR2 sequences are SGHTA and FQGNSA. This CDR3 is CASSLETGGSPLHF. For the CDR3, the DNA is TGTGCCAGCAGCTTAGAGACAGGGGGCTCACCCCTCCACTTT.

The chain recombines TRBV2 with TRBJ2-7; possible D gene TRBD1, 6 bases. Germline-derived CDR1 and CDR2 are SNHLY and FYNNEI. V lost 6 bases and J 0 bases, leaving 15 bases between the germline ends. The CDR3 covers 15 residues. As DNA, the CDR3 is TGTGCCAGCAGGGATAGAAGGGGGTACTCCTACGAGCAGTACTTC. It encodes CASRDRRGYSYEQYF. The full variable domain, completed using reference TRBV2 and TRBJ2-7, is EPEVTQTPSHQVTQMGQEVILRCVPISNHLYFYWYRQILGQKVEFLVSFYNNEISEKSEIFDDQFSVERPDGSNFTLKIRSTKLEDSAMYFCASRDRRGYSYEQYFGPGTRLTVT.

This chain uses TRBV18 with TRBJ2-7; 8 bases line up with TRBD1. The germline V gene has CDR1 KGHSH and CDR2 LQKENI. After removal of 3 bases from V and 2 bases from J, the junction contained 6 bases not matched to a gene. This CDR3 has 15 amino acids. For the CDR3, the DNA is TGTGCCAGCTCACCCCAGGGACAGGTTACCTACGAGCAGTACTTC. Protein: CASSPQGQVTYEQYF.

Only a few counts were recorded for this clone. CDR3 sequence (DNA): TGCGCCAGCAGCCAACTGGACAGCCGTAAACTGTTTTTT. Its protein is CASSQLDSRKLFF. The chain has TRBV4-1 and TRBJ1-4, with D tentatively TRBD1 (6 bases). The CDR3 is 13 residues long. The V and J ends lost 2 bases and 11 bases respectively, with 12 bases between them. The germline V gene has CDR1 MGHRA and CDR2 YSYEKL.

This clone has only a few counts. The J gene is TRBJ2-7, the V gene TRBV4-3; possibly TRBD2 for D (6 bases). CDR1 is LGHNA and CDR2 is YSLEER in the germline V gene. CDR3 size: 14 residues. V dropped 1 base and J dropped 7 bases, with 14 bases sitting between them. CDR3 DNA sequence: TGCGCCAGCAGCCAAGTAGCCGGGAGACGGGAGCAGTACTTC. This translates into CASSQVAGRREQYF.

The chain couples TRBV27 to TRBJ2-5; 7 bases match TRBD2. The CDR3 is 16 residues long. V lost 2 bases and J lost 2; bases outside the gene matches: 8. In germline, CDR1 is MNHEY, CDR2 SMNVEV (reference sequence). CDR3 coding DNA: TGTGCCAGCAGTTTAAGGGGAGGGAGAGGACAAGAGACCCAGTACTTC. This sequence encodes CASSLRGGRGQETQYF.

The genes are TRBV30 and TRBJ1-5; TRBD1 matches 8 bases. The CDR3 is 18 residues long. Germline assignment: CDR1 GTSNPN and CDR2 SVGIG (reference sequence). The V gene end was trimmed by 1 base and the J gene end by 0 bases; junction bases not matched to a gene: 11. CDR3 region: CAWSGGRTGLYSNQPQHF. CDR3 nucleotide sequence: TGTGCCTGGAGTGGGGGACGGACAGGGTTATATAGCAATCAGCCCCAGCATTTT.

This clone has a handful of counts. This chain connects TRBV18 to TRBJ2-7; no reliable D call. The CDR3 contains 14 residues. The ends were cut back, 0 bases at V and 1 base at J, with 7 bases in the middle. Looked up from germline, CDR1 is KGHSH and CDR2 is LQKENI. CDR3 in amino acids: CASSPPSNSYEQYF. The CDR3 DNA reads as TGTGCCAGCTCACCACCTTCAAATTCCTACGAGCAGTACTTC.

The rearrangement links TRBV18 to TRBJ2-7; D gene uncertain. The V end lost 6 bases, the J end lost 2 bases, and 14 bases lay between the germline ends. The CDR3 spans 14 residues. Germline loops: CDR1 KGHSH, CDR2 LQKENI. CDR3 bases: TGTGCCAGCTCCCCCCTGGCTCTAACCTACGAGCAGTACTTC. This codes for CASSPLALTYEQYF.

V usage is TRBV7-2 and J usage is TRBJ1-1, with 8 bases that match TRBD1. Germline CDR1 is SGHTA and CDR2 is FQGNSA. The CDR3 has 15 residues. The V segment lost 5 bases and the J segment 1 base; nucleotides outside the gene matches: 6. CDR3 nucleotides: TGTGCCAGCAGCCCAGGGGGCGCTGGGAACACTGAAGCTTTCTTT. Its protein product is CASSPGGAGNTEAFF.

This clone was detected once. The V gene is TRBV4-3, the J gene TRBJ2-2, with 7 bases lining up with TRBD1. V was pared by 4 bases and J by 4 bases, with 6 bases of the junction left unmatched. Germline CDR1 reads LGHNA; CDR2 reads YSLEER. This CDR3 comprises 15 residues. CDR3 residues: CASSLGTDSTGELFF. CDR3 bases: TGCGCCAGCAGCCTCGGGACAGACAGCACCGGGGAGCTGTTTTTT.

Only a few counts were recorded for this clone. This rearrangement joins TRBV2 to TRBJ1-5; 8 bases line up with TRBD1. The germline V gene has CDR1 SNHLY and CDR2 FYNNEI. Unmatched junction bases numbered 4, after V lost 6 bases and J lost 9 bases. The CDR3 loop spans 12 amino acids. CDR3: CASRQGESPQHF. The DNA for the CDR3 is TGTGCCAGCAGACAGGGGGAGTCGCCCCAGCATTTT.